This record covers a single T cell receptor beta chain. The antigen is not known. Cultured CD4+ T cell DNA underwent sequencing with the Oncomine TCR Beta short-read assay. TCRdb analysed the PCR reads with MiXCR anew, one entry per CDR3 protein. This table has about 22,000 distinct CDR3 sequences, about 31% appearing once. The data derive from a study of vaccination and CD4 T cells after COVID-19. As for the study in general: Control cultures, each given a CEFX pool, an HIV-1 Nef pool, or no peptide, were included.

The CDR3 totals 16 residues. Trimming stripped 5 bases from V and 8 bases from J, with 24 bases between. The germline V gene has CDR1 MDHEN and CDR2 SYDVKM. Treatment reported: approximately nine-day PBMC culture with coronavirus spike peptide pools or control peptides (ViraFEST assay). The chain combines TRBV28 with TRBJ1-2; weak D call: TRBD1 (5 bases). Sequenced input: cultured CD4+ T cells from blood. The sequence came from a human donor with COVID-19. DNA of the CDR3: TGTGCCAGCAGTATCGGCCGGGACGCCCATCTCCTAGGCTACACCTTC. It translates to CASSIGRDAHLLGYTF.